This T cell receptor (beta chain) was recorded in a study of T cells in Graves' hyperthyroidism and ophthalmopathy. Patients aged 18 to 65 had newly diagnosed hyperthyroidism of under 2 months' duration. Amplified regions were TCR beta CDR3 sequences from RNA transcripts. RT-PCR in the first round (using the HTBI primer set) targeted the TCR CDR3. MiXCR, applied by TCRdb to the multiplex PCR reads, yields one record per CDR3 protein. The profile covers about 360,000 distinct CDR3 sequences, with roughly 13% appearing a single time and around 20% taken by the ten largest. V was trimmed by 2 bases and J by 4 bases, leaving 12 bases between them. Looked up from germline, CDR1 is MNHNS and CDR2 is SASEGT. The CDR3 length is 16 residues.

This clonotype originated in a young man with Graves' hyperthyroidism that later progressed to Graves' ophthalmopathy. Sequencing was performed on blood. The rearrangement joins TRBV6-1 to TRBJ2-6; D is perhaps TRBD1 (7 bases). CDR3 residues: CASSEQGGTGANVLTF. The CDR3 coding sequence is TGTGCCAGCAGTGAACAGGGGGGCACAGGGGCCAACGTCCTGACTTTC.